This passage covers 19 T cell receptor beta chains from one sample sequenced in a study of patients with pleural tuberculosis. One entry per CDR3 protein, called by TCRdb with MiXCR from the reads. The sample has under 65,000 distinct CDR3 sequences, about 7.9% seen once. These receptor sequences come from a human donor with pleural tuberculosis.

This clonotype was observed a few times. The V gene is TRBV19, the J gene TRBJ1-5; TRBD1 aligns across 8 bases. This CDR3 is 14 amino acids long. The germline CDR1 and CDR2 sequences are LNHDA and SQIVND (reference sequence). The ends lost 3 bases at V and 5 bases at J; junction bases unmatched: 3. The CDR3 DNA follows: TGTGCCAGTAGTATCACAGGGGGGCATCAGCCCCAGCATTTT. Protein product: CASSITGGHQPQHF.

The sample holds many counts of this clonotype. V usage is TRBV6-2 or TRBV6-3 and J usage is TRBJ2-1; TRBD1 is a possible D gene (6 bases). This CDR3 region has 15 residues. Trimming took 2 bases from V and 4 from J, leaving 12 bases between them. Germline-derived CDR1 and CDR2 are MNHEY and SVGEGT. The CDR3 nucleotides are TGTGCCAGCAGTTACCGGGACACCCTTTACAATGAGCAGTTCTTC. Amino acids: CASSYRDTLYNEQFF.

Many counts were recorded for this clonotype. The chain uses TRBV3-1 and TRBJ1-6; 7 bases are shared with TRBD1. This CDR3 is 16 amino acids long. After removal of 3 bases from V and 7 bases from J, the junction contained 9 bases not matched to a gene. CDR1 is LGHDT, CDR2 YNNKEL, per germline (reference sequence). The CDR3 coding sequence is TGTGCCAGCAGCCACCGGGGACAGCAAAAAAATTCACCCCTCCACTTT. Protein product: CASSHRGQQKNSPLHF.

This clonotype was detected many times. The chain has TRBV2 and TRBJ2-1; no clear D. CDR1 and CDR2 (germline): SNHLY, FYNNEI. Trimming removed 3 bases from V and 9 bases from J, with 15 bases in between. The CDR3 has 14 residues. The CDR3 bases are TGTGCCAGCAGTGATGGGAACTATCTCGGTGAGCAGTTCTTC. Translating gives CASSDGNYLGEQFF.

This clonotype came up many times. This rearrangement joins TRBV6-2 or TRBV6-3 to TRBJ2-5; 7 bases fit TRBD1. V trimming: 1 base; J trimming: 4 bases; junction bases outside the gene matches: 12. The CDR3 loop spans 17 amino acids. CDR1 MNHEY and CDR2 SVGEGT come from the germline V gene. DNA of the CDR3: TGTGCCAGCAGTTACTTCAGGACAGGAGAGTTGGGAGAGACCCAGTACTTC. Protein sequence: CASSYFRTGELGETQYF.

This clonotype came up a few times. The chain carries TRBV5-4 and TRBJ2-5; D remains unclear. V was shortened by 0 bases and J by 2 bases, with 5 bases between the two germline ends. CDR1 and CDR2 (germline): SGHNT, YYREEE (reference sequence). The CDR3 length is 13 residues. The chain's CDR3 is CASSLAVQETQYF. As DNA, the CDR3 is TGTGCCAGCAGCTTGGCCGTTCAAGAGACCCAGTACTTC.

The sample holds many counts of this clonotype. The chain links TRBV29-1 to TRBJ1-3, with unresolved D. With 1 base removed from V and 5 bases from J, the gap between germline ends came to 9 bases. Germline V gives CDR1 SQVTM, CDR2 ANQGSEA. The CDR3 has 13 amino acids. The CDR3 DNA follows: TGCAGCGTTGAAGCTTTAACCAGAAACACCATATATTTT. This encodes CSVEALTRNTIYF.

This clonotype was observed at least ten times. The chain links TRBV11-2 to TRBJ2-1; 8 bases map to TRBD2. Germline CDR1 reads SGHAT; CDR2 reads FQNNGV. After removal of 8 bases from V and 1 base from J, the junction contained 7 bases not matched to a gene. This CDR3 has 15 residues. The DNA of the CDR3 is TGTGCCAGCGGAACTAGCGGTGTTTCCTACAATGAGCAGTTCTTC. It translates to CASGTSGVSYNEQFF. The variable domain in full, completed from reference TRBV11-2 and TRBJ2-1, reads EAGVAQSPRYKIIEKRQSVAFWCNPISGHATLYWYQQILGQGPKLLIQFQNNGVVDDSQLPKDRFSAERLKGVDSTLKIQPAKLEDSAVYLCASGTSGVSYNEQFFGPGTRLTVL.

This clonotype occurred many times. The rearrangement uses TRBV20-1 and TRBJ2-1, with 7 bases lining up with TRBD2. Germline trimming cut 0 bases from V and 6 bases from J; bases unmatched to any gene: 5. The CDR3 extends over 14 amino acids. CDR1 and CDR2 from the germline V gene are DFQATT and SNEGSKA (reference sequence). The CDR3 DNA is TGCAGTGCTAGAGATGCGGGAGCGGCCAATGAGCAGTTCTTC. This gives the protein CSARDAGAANEQFF.

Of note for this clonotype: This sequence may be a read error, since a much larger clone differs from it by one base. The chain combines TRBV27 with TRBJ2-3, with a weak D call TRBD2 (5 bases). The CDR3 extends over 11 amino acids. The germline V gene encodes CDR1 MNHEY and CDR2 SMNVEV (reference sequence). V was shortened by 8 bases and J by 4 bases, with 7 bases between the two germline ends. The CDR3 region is CASGRADTQYF. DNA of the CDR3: TGTGCCAGCGGGAGAGCAGATACGCAGTATTTT.

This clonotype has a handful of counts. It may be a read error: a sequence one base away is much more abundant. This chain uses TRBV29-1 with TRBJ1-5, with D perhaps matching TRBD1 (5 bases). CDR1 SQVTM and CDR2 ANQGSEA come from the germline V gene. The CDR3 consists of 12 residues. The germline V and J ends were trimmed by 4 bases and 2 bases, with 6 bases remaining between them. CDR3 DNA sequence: TGCAGCGTTGGGGACGGCAATCAGCCCCAGCATTTT. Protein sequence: CSVGDGNQPQHF.

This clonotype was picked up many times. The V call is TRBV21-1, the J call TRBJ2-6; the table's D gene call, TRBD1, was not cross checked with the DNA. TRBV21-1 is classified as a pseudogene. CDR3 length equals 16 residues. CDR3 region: CASSSGQVSGANVLTF. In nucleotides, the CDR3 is TGTGCCAGCAGCAGTGGACAGGTGTCGGGGGCCAACGTCCTGACTTTC.

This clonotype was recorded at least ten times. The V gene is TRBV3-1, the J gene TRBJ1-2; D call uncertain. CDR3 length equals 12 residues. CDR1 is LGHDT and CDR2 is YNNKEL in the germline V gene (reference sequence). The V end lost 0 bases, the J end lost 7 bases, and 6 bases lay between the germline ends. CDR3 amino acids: CASSQDLLGYTF. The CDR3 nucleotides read TGTGCCAGCAGCCAAGATTTGCTTGGCTACACCTTC.

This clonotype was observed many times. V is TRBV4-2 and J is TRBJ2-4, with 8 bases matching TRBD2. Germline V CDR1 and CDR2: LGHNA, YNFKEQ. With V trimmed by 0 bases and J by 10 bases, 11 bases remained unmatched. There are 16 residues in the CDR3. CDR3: CASSQDQGAGVGIQYF. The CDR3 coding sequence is TGTGCCAGCAGCCAAGATCAGGGAGCGGGGGTAGGAATTCAGTACTTC.

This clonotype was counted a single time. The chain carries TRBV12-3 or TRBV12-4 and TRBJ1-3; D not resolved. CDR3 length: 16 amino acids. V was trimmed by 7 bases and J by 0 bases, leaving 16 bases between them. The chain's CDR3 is CASNRYLTASGNTIYF. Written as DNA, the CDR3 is TGTGCCAGCAATCGATACTTGACGGCCTCTGGAAACACCATATATTTT.

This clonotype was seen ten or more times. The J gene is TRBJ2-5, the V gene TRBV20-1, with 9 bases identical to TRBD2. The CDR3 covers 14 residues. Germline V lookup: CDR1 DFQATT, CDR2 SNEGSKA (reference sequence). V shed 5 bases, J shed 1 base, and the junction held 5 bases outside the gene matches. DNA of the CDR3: TGCAGTGCTGCGACTAGCGGATTCCAAGAGACCCAGTACTTC. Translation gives CSAATSGFQETQYF.

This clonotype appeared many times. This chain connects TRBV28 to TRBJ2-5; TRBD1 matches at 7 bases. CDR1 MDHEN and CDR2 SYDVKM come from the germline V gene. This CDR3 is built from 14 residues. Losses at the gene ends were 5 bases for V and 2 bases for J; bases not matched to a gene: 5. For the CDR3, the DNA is TGTGCCAGCAGTCCCCAGGACAGGCAAGAGACCCAGTACTTC. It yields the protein CASSPQDRQETQYF.

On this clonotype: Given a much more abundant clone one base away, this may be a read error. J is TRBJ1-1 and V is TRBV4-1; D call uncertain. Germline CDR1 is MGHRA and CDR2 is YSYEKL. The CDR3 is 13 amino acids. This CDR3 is CASNQNSLTEAFF. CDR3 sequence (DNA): TGCGCCAGCAACCAAAATAGTCTAACTGAAGCTTTCTTT.

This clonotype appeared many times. The CDR3 spells CASSLWIGVDGNQPQHF. The CDR3 DNA is TGTGCCAGCAGCTTATGGATAGGGGTGGACGGCAATCAGCCCCAGCATTTT. The V call is TRBV11-1, the J call TRBJ1-5; D may be TRBD1 (5 bases). The CDR3 spans 17 residues. V was cut by 2 bases and J by 2 bases, with 16 bases left in between. The germline gives CDR1 SGHAT, CDR2 FQDESV (reference sequence).